The entry that follows covers one T cell receptor beta chain sequence. The data were taken from a study of shared T cell receptors in the human thymus. Germline V gives CDR1 MDHEN, CDR2 SYDVKM. The J segment lost 4 bases and the V segment lost 2 bases, leaving 10 bases of the junction unmatched. The CDR3 is made up of 16 amino acids. Produced via immunoSEQ multiplex PCR; TCRdb's table is partial and in-frame only. The profile shows about 380,000 clones, approximately 95% of them singletons. The V call is TRBV28, the J call TRBJ1-2, with TRBD1 matching over 7 bases. Source material: thymocytes. This receptor was identified in a human donor. CDR3 protein: CASSLNTRGSVYGYTF. The CDR3 DNA sequence: TGTGCCAGCAGTTTAAATACCAGGGGGTCGGTCTATGGCTACACCTTC.